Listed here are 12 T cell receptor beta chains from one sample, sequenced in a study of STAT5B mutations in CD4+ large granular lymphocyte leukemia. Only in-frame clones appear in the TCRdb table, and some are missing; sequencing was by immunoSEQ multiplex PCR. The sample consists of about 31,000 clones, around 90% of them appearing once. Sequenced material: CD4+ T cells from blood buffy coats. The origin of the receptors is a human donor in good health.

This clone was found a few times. CDR3 sequence: CSVADPEAFF. CDR3 DNA: TGCAGCGTTGCGGACCCTGAAGCTTTCTTT. The chain carries TRBV29-1 and TRBJ1-1; D not certain. Germline CDR1 reads SQVTM; CDR2 reads ANQGSEA. V gave up 4 bases and J gave up 6 bases, with 6 bases separating them. The CDR3 contains 10 residues. Supplemented by reference TRBV29-1 and TRBJ1-1, the full variable domain reads SAVISQKPSRDICQRGTSLTIQCQVDSQVTMMFWYRQQPGQSLTLIATANQGSEATYESGFVIDKFPISRPNLTFSTLTVSNMSPEDSSIYLCSVADPEAFFGQGTRLTVV.

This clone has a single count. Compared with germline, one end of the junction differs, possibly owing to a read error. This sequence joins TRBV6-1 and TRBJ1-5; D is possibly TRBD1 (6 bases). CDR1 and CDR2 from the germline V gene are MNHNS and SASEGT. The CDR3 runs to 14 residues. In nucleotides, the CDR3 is TGTGCCAGCAGGGAAGGGGGGGGGCATCAGCCCCAGCATTTT. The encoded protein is CASREGGGHQPQHF.

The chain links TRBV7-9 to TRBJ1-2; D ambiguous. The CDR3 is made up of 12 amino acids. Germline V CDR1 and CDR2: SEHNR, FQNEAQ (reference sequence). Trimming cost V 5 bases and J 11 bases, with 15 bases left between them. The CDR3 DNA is TGTGCCAGCAGCCTGGACCAGGTTCCATACACCTTC. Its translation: CASSLDQVPYTF.

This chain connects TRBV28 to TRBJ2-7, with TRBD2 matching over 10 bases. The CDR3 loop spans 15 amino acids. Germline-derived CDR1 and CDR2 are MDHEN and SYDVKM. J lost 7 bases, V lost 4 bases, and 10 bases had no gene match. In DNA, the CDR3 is TGTGCCAGCAGTTCCCGTCCTCTAGCGGGAGATGAGCAGTACTTC. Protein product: CASSSRPLAGDEQYF.

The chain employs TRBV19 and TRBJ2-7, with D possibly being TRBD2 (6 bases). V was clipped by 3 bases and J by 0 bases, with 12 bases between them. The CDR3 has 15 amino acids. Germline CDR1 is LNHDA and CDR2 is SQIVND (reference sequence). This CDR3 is CASSMEGASSYEQYF. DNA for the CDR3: TGTGCCAGTAGTATGGAGGGCGCCAGCTCCTACGAGCAGTACTTC.

The CDR3 reads CASSLWTRYNTGELFF. The CDR3 coding sequence is TGTGCCAGCAGCTTGTGGACTAGGTATAACACCGGGGAGCTGTTTTTT. The chain recombines TRBV5-6 with TRBJ2-2, with TRBD2 matching over 7 bases. The CDR3 extends over 16 amino acids. CDR1 and CDR2 from the germline V gene are SGHDT and YYEEEE. J was trimmed by 2 bases and V by 1 base; bases with no gene match: 5.

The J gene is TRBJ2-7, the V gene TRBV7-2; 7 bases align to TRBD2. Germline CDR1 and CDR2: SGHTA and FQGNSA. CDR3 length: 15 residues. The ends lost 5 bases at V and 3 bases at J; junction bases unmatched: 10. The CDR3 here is CASSPRGVGFYEQYF. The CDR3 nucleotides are TGTGCCAGCAGCCCCCGGGGGGTAGGGTTCTACGAGCAGTACTTC.

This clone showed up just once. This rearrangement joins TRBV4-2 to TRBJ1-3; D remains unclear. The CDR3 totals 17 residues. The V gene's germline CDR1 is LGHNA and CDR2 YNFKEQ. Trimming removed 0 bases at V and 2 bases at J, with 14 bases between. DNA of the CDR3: TGTGCCAGCAGCCAAGATGGTGGCCCGAGCGCTGGAAACACCATATATTTT. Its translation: CASSQDGGPSAGNTIYF.

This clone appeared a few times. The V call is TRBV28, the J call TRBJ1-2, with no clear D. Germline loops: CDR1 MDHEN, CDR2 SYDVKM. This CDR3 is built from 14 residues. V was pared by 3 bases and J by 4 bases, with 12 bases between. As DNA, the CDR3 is TGTGCCAGCAGTTTTGGATCCGAAAGCTATGGCTACACCTTC. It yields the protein CASSFGSESYGYTF.

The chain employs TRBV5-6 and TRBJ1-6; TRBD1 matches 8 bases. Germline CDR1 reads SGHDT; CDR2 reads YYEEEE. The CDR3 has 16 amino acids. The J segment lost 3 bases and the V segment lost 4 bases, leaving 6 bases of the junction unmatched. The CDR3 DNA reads TGTGCCAGCAGCCGACAGGGGCAAAGCTATAATTCACCCCTCCACTTT. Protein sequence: CASSRQGQSYNSPLHF.

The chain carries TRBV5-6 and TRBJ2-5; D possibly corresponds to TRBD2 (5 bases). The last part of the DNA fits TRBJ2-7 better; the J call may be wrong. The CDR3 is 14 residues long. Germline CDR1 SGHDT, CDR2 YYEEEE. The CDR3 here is CASSYFGISYEQYF. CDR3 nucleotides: TGTGCCAGCAGTTATTTCGGGATATCCTACGAGCAGTACTTC.

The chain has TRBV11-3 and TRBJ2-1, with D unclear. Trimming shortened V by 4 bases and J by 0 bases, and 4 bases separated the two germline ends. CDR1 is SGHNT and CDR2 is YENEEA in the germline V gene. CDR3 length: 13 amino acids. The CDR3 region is CASSSDSYNEQFF. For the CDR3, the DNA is TGTGCCAGCAGCTCGGACTCCTACAATGAGCAGTTCTTC.